Shown below are 25 T cell receptor beta chains from a single sample sequenced in a study of shared T cell receptors in the human thymus. This table comes from immunoSEQ multiplex PCR, and its TCRdb copy is limited to in-frame clones, with some not included. The sample has roughly 500,000 clones, 78% seen once. These records were also assigned to another study, of human thymus T cells.

Specimen: thymocytes. The receptor set was obtained from a boy less than two years old with a congenital heart defect.

The chain carries TRBV2 and TRBJ2-7; the D gene is possibly TRBD1 (5 bases). V was pared by 3 bases and J by 4 bases, with 13 bases between. From germline, CDR1 is SNHLY and CDR2 FYNNEI. The CDR3 runs to 14 residues. Here the CDR3 DNA reads TGTGCCAGCAGTGAGTTCAGGGAAACGTACGAGCAGTACTTC. This encodes CASSEFRETYEQYF.

The chain couples TRBV20-1 to TRBJ1-1; unclear D gene. V was trimmed by 4 bases and J by 3 bases, leaving 6 bases between them. CDR1 is DFQATT, CDR2 SNEGSKA, per germline (reference sequence). The CDR3 length is 11 residues. For the CDR3, the DNA is TGCAGTGCTATGGGAGACACTGAAGCTTTCTTT. This encodes CSAMGDTEAFF.

V gene TRBV15 combines with J gene TRBJ2-2; 9 bases line up with TRBD2. Trimming cost V 0 bases and J 3 bases; bases outside gene matches: 5. This CDR3 is 17 amino acids long. Germline V gene data show CDR1 as LNHNV and CDR2 as YYDKDF (reference sequence). This CDR3 reads CATSRDLTSGYTGELFF. For the CDR3, the DNA is TGTGCCACCAGCAGAGATTTGACTAGCGGCTACACCGGGGAGCTGTTTTTT.

The rearrangement uses TRBV6-1 and TRBJ1-1, with 7 bases aligning to TRBD1. Germline V gives CDR1 MNHNS, CDR2 SASEGT. This CDR3 is built from 12 residues. J was trimmed by 11 bases and V by 0 bases; bases with no gene match: 3. CDR3 protein: CASSEAAGGAFF. The CDR3 bases are TGTGCCAGCAGTGAAGCGGCAGGGGGGGCTTTCTTT.

This chain joins TRBV29-1 and TRBJ2-5, with 11 bases identical to TRBD2. Germline lookup yields CDR1 SQVTM and CDR2 ANQGSEA. CDR3 length equals 14 residues. Trimming at V came to 4 bases and at J to 2 bases, leaving 3 bases not matched to a gene. The CDR3 DNA reads as TGCAGCGTTGGAACTAGCGGGAGTCAAGAGACCCAGTACTTC. Amino acid sequence: CSVGTSGSQETQYF.

The chain recombines TRBV11-2 with TRBJ1-1, with D unresolved. In germline, CDR1 is SGHAT, CDR2 FQNNGV. The CDR3 is made up of 13 amino acids. V was cut by 1 base and J by 1 base, with 4 bases left in between. The CDR3: CASSLVRNTEAFF. For the CDR3, the DNA is TGTGCCAGCAGCTTAGTCAGGAACACTGAAGCTTTCTTT.

The rearrangement joins TRBV25-1 to TRBJ2-5; a weak D match, TRBD2 (6 bases). Germline assignment: CDR1 MGHDK and CDR2 SYGVNS. Trimming left V 2 bases short and J 5 bases short, with 18 bases between. This CDR3 region has 16 residues. The CDR3 spells CASSETKGVAGETQYF. In nucleotides, the CDR3 is TGTGCCAGCAGTGAAACAAAAGGGGTGGCGGGGGAGACCCAGTACTTC.

The chain uses TRBV28 and TRBJ2-5; D possibly corresponds to TRBD1 (6 bases). Germline V gene lookup returns CDR1 MDHEN and CDR2 SYDVKM. The V end was cut by 4 bases, the J end by 5 bases, with 17 bases between. This CDR3 comprises 15 residues. This CDR3 reads CASSSGQKDRETQYF. The CDR3 DNA is TGTGCCAGCAGTTCAGGACAGAAGGATAGGGAGACCCAGTACTTC.

This clone was observed once. The chain couples TRBV6-1 to TRBJ2-5, with D possibly TRBD2 on 6 matching bases. The DNA matches TRBJ2-7 better at its end, which makes the J call doubtful. The CDR3 contains 13 residues. Per germline, CDR1 MNHNS and CDR2 SASEGT. CDR3: CASSLTSSYEQYF. The CDR3 nucleotides are TGTGCCAGCAGCTTGACTAGCTCCTACGAGCAGTACTTC.

In this sample, this clone turned up once. V usage is TRBV4-2 and J usage is TRBJ1-5; 7 bases agree with TRBD1. The CDR3 runs 15 residues. V shed 4 bases and J 3 bases; nucleotides not matched to a gene: 6. The germline V gene has CDR1 LGHNA and CDR2 YNFKEQ. This CDR3 is CASSLGTVINQPQHF. The DNA for the CDR3 is TGTGCCAGCAGCCTCGGGACAGTGATCAATCAGCCCCAGCATTTT.

This clone was found once. This chain connects TRBV4-2 to TRBJ2-7, with 11 bases matching TRBD2. The CDR3 is made up of 17 amino acids. Germline values: CDR1 LGHNA, CDR2 YNFKEQ. Trimming removed 4 bases from V and 2 bases from J; junction bases left unmatched: 10. The CDR3 nucleotides read TGTGCCAGCAGCCTACAAACCGGACTAGCGGGCACCTACGAGCAGTACTTC. Encoded protein: CASSLQTGLAGTYEQYF.

The rearrangement joins TRBV6-6 to TRBJ1-3; 8 positions match TRBD1. J lost 4 bases, V lost 0 bases, and 5 bases had no gene match. Germline V gene data show CDR1 as MNHNY and CDR2 as SVGAGI (reference sequence). The CDR3 is 16 residues long. The CDR3 DNA reads TGTGCCAGCAGTTACTCAGGTCGACAGGGGGGAAACACCATATATTTT. It translates to CASSYSGRQGGNTIYF.

The chain joins TRBV19 to TRBJ1-2, with D perhaps matching TRBD1 (5 bases). Germline assignment: CDR1 LNHDA and CDR2 SQIVND (reference sequence). This CDR3 has 16 amino acids. Between the trimmed V and J ends, which lost 0 bases and 4 bases, there was a span of 15 bases. The CDR3 is CASSIDQGRLSYGYTF. The DNA for the CDR3 is TGTGCCAGTAGTATAGATCAGGGTCGGCTTTCCTATGGCTACACCTTC.

This clone was seen more than once but under ten times. The genes are TRBV7-9 and TRBJ2-7, with TRBD1 identical over 8 bases. Germline V gives CDR1 SEHNR, CDR2 FQNEAQ (reference sequence). V lost 5 bases and J lost 0; bases outside the gene matches: 12. The CDR3 has 17 residues. DNA for the CDR3: TGTGCCAGCAGCCAAACAGGGGGAAATAAAAGCTCCTACGAGCAGTACTTC. Protein product: CASSQTGGNKSSYEQYF.

This chain joins TRBV30 and TRBJ2-5; the match to TRBD1 covers 9 bases. The junction had 18 bases not matched to a gene; V was cut back by 5 bases and J by 5 bases. CDR3 length: 17 residues. The germline V gene has CDR1 GTSNPN and CDR2 SVGIG (reference sequence). The CDR3 loop reads CAWDRHPGQGLGETQYF. The CDR3 nucleotides are TGTGCCTGGGACCGACACCCGGGACAGGGATTAGGGGAGACCCAGTACTTC.

This chain links TRBV28 with TRBJ2-7, with D perhaps TRBD2 (6 bases). Deletions cut 8 bases from V and 0 bases from J, with 29 bases between. CDR1 MDHEN and CDR2 SYDVKM come from the germline V gene. The CDR3 runs 19 residues. The CDR3 sequence is CASPPAGPSERLSSYEQYF. Written as DNA, the CDR3 is TGTGCCAGCCCACCGGCGGGGCCTAGCGAGCGGCTCAGCTCCTACGAGCAGTACTTC.

The CDR3: CASSPRDRYNQPQHF. In DNA, the CDR3 is TGTGCCAGCAGTCCCCGGGACAGGTACAATCAGCCCCAGCATTTT. This rearrangement joins TRBV7-2 to TRBJ1-5, with 8 bases that match TRBD1. V shed 6 bases and J 3 bases; nucleotides not matched to a gene: 7. Germline V gene lookup returns CDR1 SGHTA and CDR2 FQGNSA. The CDR3 has 15 residues.

The chain joins TRBV29-1 to TRBJ1-1; D call uncertain. CDR3 length: 17 amino acids. Per the germline V gene, CDR1 is SQVTM and CDR2 is ANQGSEA. The CDR3 loop reads CRVALTGSHGGIAEAFF. As DNA, the CDR3 is TGCAGGGTCGCCCTCACGGGTAGTCATGGTGGTATCGCTGAAGCTTTCTTT.

CDR3: CATSRDRGDTLPSGSHYEQFF. In nucleotides, the CDR3 is TGTGCCACCAGCAGAGATCGGGGGGACACCCTGCCTAGCGGGAGTCACTATGAGCAGTTCTTC. The chain couples TRBV15 to TRBJ2-1; 10 positions match TRBD2. Germline V gives CDR1 LNHNV, CDR2 YYDKDF (reference sequence). This CDR3 spans 21 amino acids. V lost 0 bases and J lost 8; bases outside the gene matches: 22. The variable domain in full, with the rest retrieved from reference TRBV15 and TRBJ2-1, is DAMVIQNPRYQVTQFGKPVTLSCSQTLNHNVMYWYQQKSSQAPKLLFHYYDKDFNNEADTPDNFQSRRPNTSFCFLDIRSPGLGDTAMYLCATSRDRGDTLPSGSHYEQFFGPGTRLTVL.

V and J are TRBV27 and TRBJ1-2; D might be TRBD1 (6 bases). The length of the CDR3 is 16 residues. The V and J ends lost 5 bases and 4 bases respectively, with 20 bases between them. The germline gives CDR1 MNHEY, CDR2 SMNVEV (reference sequence). CDR3 bases: TGTGCCAGCAGTCCCAACAGGGTTTGGGATCTCTATGGCTACACCTTC. Amino acid sequence: CASSPNRVWDLYGYTF.

The chain carries TRBV14 and TRBJ2-2; TRBD2 might be the D (7 bases). The CDR3 runs to 16 residues. V was pared by 3 bases and J by 4 bases, with 15 bases between. From germline, CDR1 is SGHDN and CDR2 FVKESK. Here the CDR3 reads CASSQGGAQGTGELFF. The DNA for the CDR3 is TGTGCCAGCAGCCAGGGGGGGGCGCAGGGCACCGGGGAGCTGTTTTTT.

This clone turned up a few times. J is TRBJ2-1 and V is TRBV10-3; TRBD2 agrees at 13 bases. The ends lost 10 bases at V and 5 bases at J; junction bases unmatched: 14. This CDR3 region has 17 residues. CDR1 and CDR2 from the germline V gene are ENHRY and SYGVKD. CDR3 DNA sequence: TGTGCCACGACATTCGCCGGGACTAGCGGGACAAACAATGAGCAGTTCTTC. It specifies CATTFAGTSGTNNEQFF.

The genes are TRBV28 and TRBJ2-4, with D possibly being TRBD1 (5 bases). The germline V gene has CDR1 MDHEN and CDR2 SYDVKM. The CDR3 is 16 amino acids. Deletions cut 4 bases from V and 1 base from J, with 14 bases between. The CDR3 DNA reads as TGTGCCAGCAGTTCCCTCGGACCAGGGGCCAAAAACATTCAGTACTTC. Its protein is CASSSLGPGAKNIQYF.

The chain joins TRBV12-2 to TRBJ2-6; the D call in the table, TRBD1, was not verified against the DNA. TRBV12-2 is described as a pseudogene. CDR3 length equals 18 residues. CDR3 sequence (DNA): TGTGCAAGTCAAAGGGCCGGGACAGGGACCTCTGGGGCCAACGTCCTGACTTTC. Its translation: CASQRAGTGTSGANVLTF.

The chain combines TRBV11-2 with TRBJ2-7; TRBD1 matches 7 bases. The germline CDR1 and CDR2 sequences are SGHAT and FQNNGV. The V gene end was trimmed by 2 bases and the J gene end by 4 bases; junction bases not matched to a gene: 8. The CDR3 is made up of 15 amino acids. The CDR3 region is CASSLCGGQLYEQYF. In DNA form, the CDR3 reads TGTGCCAGCAGCTTATGTGGGGGACAGCTATACGAGCAGTACTTC.